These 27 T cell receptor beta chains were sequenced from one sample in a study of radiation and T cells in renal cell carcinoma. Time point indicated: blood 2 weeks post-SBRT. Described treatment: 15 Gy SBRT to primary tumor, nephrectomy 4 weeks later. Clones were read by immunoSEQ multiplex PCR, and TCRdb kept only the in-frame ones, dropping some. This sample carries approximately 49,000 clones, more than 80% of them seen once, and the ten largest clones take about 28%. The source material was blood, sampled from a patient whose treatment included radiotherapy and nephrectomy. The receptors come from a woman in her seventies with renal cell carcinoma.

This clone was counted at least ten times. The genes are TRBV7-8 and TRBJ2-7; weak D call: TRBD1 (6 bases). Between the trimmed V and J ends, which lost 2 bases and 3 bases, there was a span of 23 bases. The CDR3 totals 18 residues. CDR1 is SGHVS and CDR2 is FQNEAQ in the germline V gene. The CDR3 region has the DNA TGTGCCAGCAGCTTACCTCCCTCTCCGGGACAAGAAAACTACGAGCAGTACTTC. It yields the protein CASSLPPSPGQENYEQYF.

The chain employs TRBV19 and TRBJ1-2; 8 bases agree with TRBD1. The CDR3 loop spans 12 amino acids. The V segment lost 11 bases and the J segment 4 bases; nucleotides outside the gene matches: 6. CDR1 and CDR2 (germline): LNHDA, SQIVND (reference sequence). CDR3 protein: CAARQGAYGYTF. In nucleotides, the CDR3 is TGTGCCGCTCGGCAGGGGGCCTATGGCTACACCTTC.

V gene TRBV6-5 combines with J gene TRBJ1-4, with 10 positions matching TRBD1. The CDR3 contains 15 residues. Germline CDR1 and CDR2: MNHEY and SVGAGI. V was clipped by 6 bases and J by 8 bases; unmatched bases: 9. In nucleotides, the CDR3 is TGTGCCAGCAGCCGCGGACAGGGGGTTTTCGAAAAACTGTTTTTT. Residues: CASSRGQGVFEKLFF.

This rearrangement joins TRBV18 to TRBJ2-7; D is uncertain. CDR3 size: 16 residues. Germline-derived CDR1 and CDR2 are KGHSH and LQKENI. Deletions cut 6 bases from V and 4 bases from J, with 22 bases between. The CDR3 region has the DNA TGTGCCAGCTCCCCCTTCGACACAGCCGAAAGTTACGAGCAGTACTTC. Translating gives CASSPFDTAESYEQYF.

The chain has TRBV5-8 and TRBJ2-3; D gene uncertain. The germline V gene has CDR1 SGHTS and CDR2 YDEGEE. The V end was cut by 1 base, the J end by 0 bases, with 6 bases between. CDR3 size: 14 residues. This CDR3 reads CASSLRFSTDTQYF. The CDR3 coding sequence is TGTGCCAGCAGCTTGAGATTTAGCACAGATACGCAGTATTTT.

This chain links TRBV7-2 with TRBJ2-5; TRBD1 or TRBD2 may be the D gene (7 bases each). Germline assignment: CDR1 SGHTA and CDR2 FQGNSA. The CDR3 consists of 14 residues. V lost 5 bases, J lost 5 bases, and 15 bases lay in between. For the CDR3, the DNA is TGTGCCAGCAGCCAATACCAGGGGGGGGAGACCCAGTACTTC. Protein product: CASSQYQGGETQYF.

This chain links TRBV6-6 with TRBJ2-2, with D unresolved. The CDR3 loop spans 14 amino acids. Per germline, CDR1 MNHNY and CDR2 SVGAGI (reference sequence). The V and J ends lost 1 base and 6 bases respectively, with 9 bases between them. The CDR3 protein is CASSYLARAGELFF. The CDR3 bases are TGTGCCAGCAGTTACTTGGCAAGAGCCGGGGAGCTGTTTTTT.

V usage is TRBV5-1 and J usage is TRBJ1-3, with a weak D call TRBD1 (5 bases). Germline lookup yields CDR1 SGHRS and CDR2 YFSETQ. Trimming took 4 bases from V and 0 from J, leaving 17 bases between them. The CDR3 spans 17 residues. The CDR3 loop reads CASSPALDSYSGNTIYF. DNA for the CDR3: TGCGCCAGCAGCCCCGCGTTAGACAGCTACTCTGGAAACACCATATATTTT.

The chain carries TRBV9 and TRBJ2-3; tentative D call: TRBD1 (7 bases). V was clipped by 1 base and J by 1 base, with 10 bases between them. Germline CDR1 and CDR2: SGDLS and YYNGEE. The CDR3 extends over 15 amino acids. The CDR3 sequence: CASSVQGGGTDTQYF. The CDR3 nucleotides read TGTGCCAGCAGCGTACAGGGGGGAGGCACAGATACGCAGTATTTT.

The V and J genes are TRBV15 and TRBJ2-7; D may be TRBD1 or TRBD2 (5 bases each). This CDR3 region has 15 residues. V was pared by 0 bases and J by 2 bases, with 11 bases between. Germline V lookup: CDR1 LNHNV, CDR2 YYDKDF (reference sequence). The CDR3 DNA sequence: TGTGCCACCAGCAGAGATCGGGGCAGGACCTACGAGCAGTACTTC. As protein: CATSRDRGRTYEQYF. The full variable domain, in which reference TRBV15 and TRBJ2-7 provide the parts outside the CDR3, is DAMVIQNPRYQVTQFGKPVTLSCSQTLNHNVMYWYQQKSSQAPKLLFHYYDKDFNNEADTPDNFQSRRPNTSFCFLDIRSPGLGDTAMYLCATSRDRGRTYEQYFGPGTRLTVT.

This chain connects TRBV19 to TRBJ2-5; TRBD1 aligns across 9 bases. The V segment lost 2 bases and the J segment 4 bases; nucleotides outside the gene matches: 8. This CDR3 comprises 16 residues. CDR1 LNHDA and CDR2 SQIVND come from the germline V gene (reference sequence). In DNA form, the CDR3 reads TGTGCCAGTAGTATATATCTAGGACAGGGGAGAGAGACCCAGTACTTC. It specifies CASSIYLGQGRETQYF.

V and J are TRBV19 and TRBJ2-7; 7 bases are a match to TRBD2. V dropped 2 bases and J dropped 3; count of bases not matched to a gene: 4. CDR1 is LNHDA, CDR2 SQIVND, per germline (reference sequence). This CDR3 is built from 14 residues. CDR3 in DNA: TGTGCCAGTAGTATACGGCTAGCGGTCTACGAGCAGTACTTC. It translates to CASSIRLAVYEQYF. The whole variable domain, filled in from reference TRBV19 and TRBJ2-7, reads DGGITQSPKYLFRKEGQNVTLSCEQNLNHDAMYWYRQDPGQGLRLIYYSQIVNDFQKGDIAEGYSVSREKKESFPLTVTSAQKNPTAFYLCASSIRLAVYEQYFGPGTRLTVT.

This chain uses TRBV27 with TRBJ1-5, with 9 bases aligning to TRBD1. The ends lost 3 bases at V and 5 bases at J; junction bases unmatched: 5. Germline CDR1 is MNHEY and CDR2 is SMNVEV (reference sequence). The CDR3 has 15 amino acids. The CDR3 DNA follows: TGTGCCAGCAGTTTCGACAGGGGGTCCGATCAGCCCCAGCATTTT. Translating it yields CASSFDRGSDQPQHF.

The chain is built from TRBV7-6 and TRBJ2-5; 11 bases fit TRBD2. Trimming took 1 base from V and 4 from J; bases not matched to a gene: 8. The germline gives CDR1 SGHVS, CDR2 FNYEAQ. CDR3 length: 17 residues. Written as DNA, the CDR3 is TGTGCCAGCAGCTTAGTAGGGGGGACTAGCGGAATAGAGACCCAGTACTTC. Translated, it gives CASSLVGGTSGIETQYF.

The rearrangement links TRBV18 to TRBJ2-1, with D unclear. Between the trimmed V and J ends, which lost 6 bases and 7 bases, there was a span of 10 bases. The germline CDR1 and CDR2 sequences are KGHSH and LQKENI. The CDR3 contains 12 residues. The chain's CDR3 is CASSPTLNEQFF. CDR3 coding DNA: TGTGCCAGCTCCCCCACTCTAAATGAGCAGTTCTTC.

This CDR3 reads CASSAGTGAYEKLFF. CDR3 sequence (DNA): TGTGCCAGCAGTGCGGGGACAGGGGCCTACGAAAAACTGTTTTTT. The rearrangement joins TRBV2 to TRBJ1-4, with 10 bases lining up with TRBD1. The V segment lost 4 bases and the J segment 8 bases; nucleotides outside the gene matches: 7. The CDR3 contains 15 residues. Germline loops: CDR1 SNHLY, CDR2 FYNNEI.

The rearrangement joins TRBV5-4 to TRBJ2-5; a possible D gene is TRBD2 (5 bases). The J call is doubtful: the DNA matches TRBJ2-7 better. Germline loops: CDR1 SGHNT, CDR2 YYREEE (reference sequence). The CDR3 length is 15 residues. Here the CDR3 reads CASSLVLKGADEQYF. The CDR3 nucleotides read TGTGCCAGCAGCTTGGTATTGAAGGGAGCGGACGAGCAGTACTTC.

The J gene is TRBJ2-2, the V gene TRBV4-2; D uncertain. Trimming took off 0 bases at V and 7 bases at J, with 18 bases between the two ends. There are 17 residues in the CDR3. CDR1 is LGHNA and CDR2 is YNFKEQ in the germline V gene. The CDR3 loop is CASSQDEGGPEFGELFF. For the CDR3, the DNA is TGTGCCAGCAGCCAAGATGAAGGTGGGCCCGAGTTCGGGGAGCTGTTTTTT.

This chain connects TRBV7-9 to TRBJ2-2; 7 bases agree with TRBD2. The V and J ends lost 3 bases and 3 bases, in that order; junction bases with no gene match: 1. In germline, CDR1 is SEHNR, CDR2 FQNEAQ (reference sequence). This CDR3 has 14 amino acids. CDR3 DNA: TGTGCCAGCAGCTTTGCGGGAGACACCGGGGAGCTGTTTTTT. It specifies CASSFAGDTGELFF.

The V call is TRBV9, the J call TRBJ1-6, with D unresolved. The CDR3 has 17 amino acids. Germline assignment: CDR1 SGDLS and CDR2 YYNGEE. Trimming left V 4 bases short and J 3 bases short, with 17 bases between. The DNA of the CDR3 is TGTGCCAGCAGCCCAGCGGAGGTCCTTGGCTATAATTCACCCCTCCACTTT. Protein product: CASSPAEVLGYNSPLHF.

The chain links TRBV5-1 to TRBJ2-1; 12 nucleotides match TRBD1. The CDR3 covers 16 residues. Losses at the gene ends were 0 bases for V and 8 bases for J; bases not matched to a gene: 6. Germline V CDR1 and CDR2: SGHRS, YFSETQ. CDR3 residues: CASSLEGTGGWDEQFF. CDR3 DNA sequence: TGCGCCAGCAGCTTGGAAGGGACAGGGGGCTGGGATGAGCAGTTCTTC.

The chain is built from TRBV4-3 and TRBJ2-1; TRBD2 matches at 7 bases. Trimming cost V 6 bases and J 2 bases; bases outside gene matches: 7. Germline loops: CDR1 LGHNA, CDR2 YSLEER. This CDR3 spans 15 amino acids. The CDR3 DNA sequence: TGCGCCAGCAGTACTAGCGCCTATACCTACAATGAGCAGTTCTTC. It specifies CASSTSAYTYNEQFF.

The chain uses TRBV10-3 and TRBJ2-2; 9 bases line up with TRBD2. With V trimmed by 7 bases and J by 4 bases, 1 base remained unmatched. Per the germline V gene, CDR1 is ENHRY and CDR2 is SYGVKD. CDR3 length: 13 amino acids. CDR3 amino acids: CAITREGTGELFF. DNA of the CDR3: TGTGCCATCACGCGGGAGGGCACCGGGGAGCTGTTTTTT.

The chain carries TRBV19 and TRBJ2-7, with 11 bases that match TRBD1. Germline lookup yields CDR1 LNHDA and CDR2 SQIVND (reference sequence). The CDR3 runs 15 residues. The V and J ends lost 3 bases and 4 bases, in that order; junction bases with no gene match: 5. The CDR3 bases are TGTGCCAGTAGTATTTTTGGACAGGGGGCTTACGAGCAGTACTTC. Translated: CASSIFGQGAYEQYF.

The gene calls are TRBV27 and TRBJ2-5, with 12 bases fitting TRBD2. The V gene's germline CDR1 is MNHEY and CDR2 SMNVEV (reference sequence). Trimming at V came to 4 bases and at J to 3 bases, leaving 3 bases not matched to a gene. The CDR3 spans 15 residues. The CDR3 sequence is CASSSPSGGEETQYF. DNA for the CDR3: TGTGCCAGCAGTTCCCCTAGCGGGGGGGAAGAGACCCAGTACTTC.

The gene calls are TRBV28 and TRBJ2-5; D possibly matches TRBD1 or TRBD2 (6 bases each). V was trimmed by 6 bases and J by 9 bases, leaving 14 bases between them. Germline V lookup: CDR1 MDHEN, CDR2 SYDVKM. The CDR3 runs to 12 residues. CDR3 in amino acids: CASRPQEGAQYF. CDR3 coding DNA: TGTGCCAGCAGACCACAGGAGGGGGCCCAGTACTTC.

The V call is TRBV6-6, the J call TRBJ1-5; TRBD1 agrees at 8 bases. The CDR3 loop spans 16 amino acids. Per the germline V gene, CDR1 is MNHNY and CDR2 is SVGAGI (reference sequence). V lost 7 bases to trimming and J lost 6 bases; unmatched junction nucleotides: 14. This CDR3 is CASTSTGAGGAQPQHF. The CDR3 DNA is TGTGCCAGCACCTCGACAGGGGCGGGGGGAGCTCAGCCCCAGCATTTT.